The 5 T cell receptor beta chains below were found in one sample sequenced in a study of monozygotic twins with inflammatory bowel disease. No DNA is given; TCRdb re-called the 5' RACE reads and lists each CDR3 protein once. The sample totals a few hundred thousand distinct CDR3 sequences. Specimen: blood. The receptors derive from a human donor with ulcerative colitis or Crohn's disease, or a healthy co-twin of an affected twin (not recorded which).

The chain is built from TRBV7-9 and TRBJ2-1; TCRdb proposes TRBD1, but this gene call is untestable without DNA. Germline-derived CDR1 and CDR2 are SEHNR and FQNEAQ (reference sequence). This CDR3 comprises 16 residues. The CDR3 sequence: CASSWGGPSSYNEQFF.

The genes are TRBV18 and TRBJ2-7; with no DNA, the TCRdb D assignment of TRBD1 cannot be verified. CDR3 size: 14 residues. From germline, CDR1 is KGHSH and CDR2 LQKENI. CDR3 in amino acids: CASSPSDRASGQYF.

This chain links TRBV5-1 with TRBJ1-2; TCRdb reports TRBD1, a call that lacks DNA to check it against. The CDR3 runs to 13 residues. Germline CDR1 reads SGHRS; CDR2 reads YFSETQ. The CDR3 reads CASSLTGEVGYTF. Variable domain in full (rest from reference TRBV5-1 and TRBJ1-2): KAGVTQTPRYLIKTRGQQVTLSCSPISGHRSVSWYQQTPGQGLQFLFEYFSETQRNKGNFPGRFSGRQFSNSRSEMNVSTLELGDSALYLCASSLTGEVGYTFGSGTRLTVV.

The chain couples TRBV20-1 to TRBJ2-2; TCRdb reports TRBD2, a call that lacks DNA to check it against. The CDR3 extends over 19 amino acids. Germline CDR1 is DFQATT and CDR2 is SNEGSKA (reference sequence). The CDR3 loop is CSARKSGLAGGTNTGELFF.

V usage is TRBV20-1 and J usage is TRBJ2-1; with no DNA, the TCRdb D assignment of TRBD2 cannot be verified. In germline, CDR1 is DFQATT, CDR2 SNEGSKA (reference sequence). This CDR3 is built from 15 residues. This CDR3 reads CSARGWGLSADEQFF.